This TCR beta chain was retrieved from a study of CD8 T cells in ankylosing spondylitis. Findings and caveats of the study: What seemed typical of ankylosing spondylitis blood was a TCR beta motif built from several highly homologous variants. Disease-linked clones, CD8+, were relatively rare in peripheral blood.

TCRdb recomputed calls from the 5' RACE reads with MiXCR, one row per CDR3 protein. The table has 250,000 or so distinct CDR3 sequences, 18% seen once; the top ten hold less than 35%. This clonotype was counted a few times. Its antigen is not identified. Looked up from germline, CDR1 is DFQATT and CDR2 is SNEGSKA (reference sequence). CDR3 length: 16 amino acids. V gave up 3 bases and J gave up 0 bases; unmatched junction bases: 9. The sequencing sample was made of blood, either unsorted or a sorted T cell fraction (not recorded which). The receptor comes from a male donor with ankylosing spondylitis or in good health (not recorded which). This sequence joins TRBV20-1 and TRBJ2-3, with 7 bases fitting TRBD2. The CDR3 sequence is CSASGGTTPSTDTQYF. As DNA, the CDR3 is TGCAGTGCTAGTGGGGGGACTACCCCTAGCACAGATACGCAGTATTTT.